This T cell receptor (beta chain) was retrieved from a study of CD8 T cells in Susac syndrome. After extraction with the RNeasy kit, roughly 0.5 to 1 ug of the RNA was reverse transcribed using random hexamers. Amplification of TCR beta CDR3 by immunoSEQ multiplex PCR spanned 54 Vbeta and 13 Jbeta. Using its own MiXCR run on the immunoSEQ multiplex PCR reads, TCRdb lists one record per CDR3 protein. This sample has just under 150,000 distinct CDR3 sequences, with roughly 94% found just once. Sequencing of TCR beta drew on CD8+ and CD4+ T cells from blood. Controls were age- and sex-matched healthy donors. TEMRA cells were FACS-enriched, unlike CD8+ and CD4+ T cells, which were negatively isolated. From germline, CDR1 is SGHNT and CDR2 YYREEE (reference sequence). V lost 4 bases to trimming and J lost 1 base, with 12 bases between them. The CDR3 length is 15 residues.

V and J are TRBV5-4 and TRBJ2-1; tentatively, D is TRBD2 (6 bases). Sequencing was done on a sample of CD4+ T cells from PBMCs. The source of this sequence is a human donor in good health. The CDR3 coding sequence is TGTGCCAGCAGCACCCCCGGGGGATCCTACAATGAGCAGTTCTTC. It yields the protein CASSTPGGSYNEQFF.